The 17 T cell receptor beta chains below were found in one sample sequenced in a study of T-cell reconstitution after alpha-beta-depleted transplantation in children. Unique molecular identifiers were used to barcode this TCRbeta library. TCRdb fed the PCR reads into MiXCR, producing one record per CDR3 protein. Among 200,000 to 250,000 distinct CDR3 sequences, under 30% were seen once, and the ten largest hold about 5%. The sample was PBMCs, mostly from graft donor cells, taken 360 days after TCRalphabeta/CD19-depleted stem cell transplant. The receptor set was obtained from a female patient between 2 and 10 years old who had a stem cell transplant for congenital amegakaryocytic thrombocytopenia, so the T cells may come from the graft donor.

This chain connects TRBV10-1 to TRBJ2-1; no clear D. This CDR3 contains 17 residues. CDR1 and CDR2 (germline): WNHNN, SYGVQD (reference sequence). V was cut by 0 bases and J by 4 bases, with 16 bases left in between. This CDR3 is CASSESIGLPPYNEQFF. For the CDR3, the DNA is TGCGCCAGCAGTGAGTCGATCGGGCTACCCCCTTACAATGAGCAGTTCTTC.

This clonotype was seen a few times. The V and J genes are TRBV12-3 or TRBV12-4 and TRBJ1-6; D remains unclear. The CDR3 runs 15 residues. V was cut by 2 bases and J by 0 bases, with 5 bases left in between. CDR3 nucleotide sequence: TGTGCCAGCAGTTTACGGAGCTCCTATAATTCACCCCTCCACTTT. Its protein is CASSLRSSYNSPLHF.

This clonotype was observed a handful of times. The chain uses TRBV29-1 and TRBJ1-2; TRBD1 aligns across 10 bases. The V and J ends lost 6 bases and 7 bases, in that order; junction bases with no gene match: 2. Germline loops: CDR1 SQVTM, CDR2 ANQGSEA. The CDR3 is made up of 11 amino acids. CDR3 nucleotide sequence: TGCAGCGTGACAGGGGGCTCTGGCTACACCTTC. Translated: CSVTGGSGYTF. The entire variable domain, with the rest obtained from reference TRBV29-1 and TRBJ1-2, is as follows: SAVISQKPSRDICQRGTSLTIQCQVDSQVTMMFWYRQQPGQSLTLIATANQGSEATYESGFVIDKFPISRPNLTFSTLTVSNMSPEDSSIYLCSVTGGSGYTFGSGTRLTVV.

The V gene is TRBV6-1, the J gene TRBJ2-2, with D possibly being TRBD1 (5 bases). Deletions cut 3 bases from V and 2 bases from J, with 10 bases between. Germline values: CDR1 MNHNS, CDR2 SASEGT. The CDR3 is 15 residues long. The CDR3, as DNA: TGTGCCAGCAGTGACAGGGCCTTCAACACCGGGGAGCTGTTTTTT. Protein sequence: CASSDRAFNTGELFF.

The table lists this clonotype with many counts. The V gene is TRBV20-1, the J gene TRBJ2-4, with D possibly matching TRBD2 (5 bases). V lost 4 bases, J lost 6 bases, and 19 bases lay in between. Germline loops: CDR1 DFQATT, CDR2 SNEGSKA (reference sequence). The CDR3 is 15 residues long. In DNA, the CDR3 is TGCAGTGCTAACCCTCGGCACGGGGATGCAAACATTCAGTACTTC. Its protein is CSANPRHGDANIQYF.

The chain couples TRBV19 to TRBJ2-7; D remains ambiguous. This CDR3 comprises 14 residues. V was trimmed by 5 bases and J by 0 bases, leaving 11 bases between them. Germline V gives CDR1 LNHDA, CDR2 SQIVND (reference sequence). CDR3 protein: CASSSLLDSYEQYF. The CDR3 nucleotides are TGTGCCAGTAGTTCCCTCTTGGACTCCTACGAGCAGTACTTC.

This rearrangement joins TRBV27 to TRBJ2-1; TRBD2 agrees at 8 bases. The CDR3 is 16 residues long. J was trimmed by 3 bases and V by 4 bases; bases with no gene match: 8. Germline lookup yields CDR1 MNHEY and CDR2 SMNVEV (reference sequence). The CDR3 DNA sequence: TGTGCCAGCAGTTCCGACCCAAGCGGGAGCTACAATGAGCAGTTCTTC. The encoded protein is CASSSDPSGSYNEQFF.

A few counts support this clonotype. V gene TRBV5-1 combines with J gene TRBJ2-5; TRBD1 agrees at 9 bases. V gave up 3 bases and J gave up 2 bases; unmatched junction bases: 8. The CDR3 length is 16 residues. From germline, CDR1 is SGHRS and CDR2 YFSETQ. The CDR3 protein is CASSSGTGPSQETQYF. The CDR3 DNA reads as TGCGCCAGCAGCTCCGGGACAGGGCCGAGTCAAGAGACCCAGTACTTC.

This clonotype was recorded many times. The J gene is TRBJ2-3, the V gene TRBV20-1; D is undetermined. This CDR3 spans 15 amino acids. Germline V CDR1 and CDR2: DFQATT, SNEGSKA (reference sequence). Trimming pared 0 bases from V and 0 bases from J, leaving 10 bases between. CDR3 sequence (DNA): TGCAGTGCTAGAGATTCTCGCGAGAGCACAGATACGCAGTATTTT. Translating gives CSARDSRESTDTQYF.

This clonotype has just one count. This may arise from a read error, as a much more abundant clone is one base away. The chain couples TRBV12-3 or TRBV12-4 to TRBJ2-3; D not certain. Trimming stripped 4 bases from V and 6 bases from J, with 8 bases between. This CDR3 has 12 residues. CDR3 loop: CASSYPPDTQYF. CDR3 nucleotide sequence: TGTGCCAGCAGTTATCCCCCCGATACGCAGTATTTT.

The gene calls are TRBV28 and TRBJ2-7; D is perhaps TRBD1 or TRBD2 (5 bases each). The CDR3 runs to 16 residues. Germline values: CDR1 MDHEN, CDR2 SYDVKM. Trimming took 4 bases from V and 2 from J, leaving 18 bases between them. The DNA for the CDR3 is TGTGCCAGCAGTTGGGATGGGGGTCTAGAGGCCTACGAGCAGTACTTC. It translates to CASSWDGGLEAYEQYF. Based on the CDR3 plus reference TRBV28 and TRBJ2-7, the full variable domain is DVKVTQSSRYLVKRTGEKVFLECVQDMDHENMFWYRQDPGLGLRLIYFSYDVKMKEKGDIPEGYSVSREKKERFSLILESASTNQTSMYLCASSWDGGLEAYEQYFGPGTRLTVT.

The V gene is TRBV5-1, the J gene TRBJ2-3; TRBD1 aligns across 7 bases. V gave up 2 bases and J gave up 3 bases; unmatched junction bases: 3. This CDR3 region has 14 residues. The germline gives CDR1 SGHRS, CDR2 YFSETQ. The CDR3 sequence is CASSFQGVTDTQYF. The CDR3 DNA is TGCGCCAGCAGCTTTCAGGGGGTAACAGATACGCAGTATTTT.

In its sample, this clonotype was seen a few times. The rearrangement uses TRBV4-1 and TRBJ2-1; D is undetermined. This CDR3 has 13 amino acids. Trimming cost V 3 bases and J 3 bases, with 6 bases left between them. The germline CDR1 and CDR2 sequences are MGHRA and YSYEKL. CDR3 protein: CASSHSVYNEQFF. The CDR3 bases are TGCGCCAGCAGCCATTCGGTCTACAATGAGCAGTTCTTC.

This clonotype has only a few counts. The chain's CDR3 is CASSRASLTTYEQYF. CDR3 DNA sequence: TGCGCCAGCAGCCGCGCCAGCCTAACGACCTACGAGCAGTACTTC. J is TRBJ2-7 and V is TRBV4-1; D gene ambiguous. Trimming removed 4 bases from V and 2 bases from J, with 15 bases in between. From germline, CDR1 is MGHRA and CDR2 YSYEKL. The CDR3 sequence is 15 residues long.

This chain connects TRBV4-1 to TRBJ2-5; no reliable D call. Trimming stripped 1 base from V and 3 bases from J, with 6 bases between. Germline CDR1 MGHRA, CDR2 YSYEKL. The CDR3 extends over 13 amino acids. In nucleotides, the CDR3 is TGCGCCAGCAGCCAAGGATGGGAAGAGACCCAGTACTTC. Translating it yields CASSQGWEETQYF.

The genes are TRBV6-1 and TRBJ2-4; no firm D call. Germline CDR1 MNHNS, CDR2 SASEGT. The CDR3 spans 15 residues. V shed 3 bases and J shed 0 bases, with 9 bases lying between them. For the CDR3, the DNA is TGTGCCAGCAGTGATAGCTTTCTAGCCAAAAACATTCAGTACTTC. This gives the protein CASSDSFLAKNIQYF.

This clonotype appeared many times. The chain couples TRBV9 to TRBJ2-1; 7 bases agree with TRBD2. The CDR3 runs 13 residues. The germline gives CDR1 SGDLS, CDR2 YYNGEE. With V trimmed by 4 bases and J by 9 bases, 7 bases remained unmatched. CDR3 residues: CASSPRDYSEQFF. CDR3 nucleotides: TGTGCCAGCAGCCCGAGGGACTATTCTGAGCAGTTCTTC.